The next 11 T cell receptor beta chains were all read from a single sample in a study of blood T cell repertoires in COVID-19. TCRdb's table, derived via immunoSEQ multiplex PCR, lists solely in-frame clones and lacks some. The sample shows 230,000 or so clones, 88% of them seen only once. Sample: PBMCs or T cells enriched from blood (not recorded which). These receptors were taken from a woman aged 30 to 39 who had recovered from COVID-19.

The DNA for the CDR3 is TGTGCCAGTAGAAATGTCGTCAGGGAGGACTATGGCTACACCTTC. This gives the protein CASRNVVREDYGYTF. This rearrangement joins TRBV19 to TRBJ1-2, with D tentatively TRBD1 (5 bases). Germline V gene data show CDR1 as LNHDA and CDR2 as SQIVND (reference sequence). This CDR3 is 15 amino acids long. Trimming removed 6 bases from V and 3 bases from J, with 17 bases in between.

The chain employs TRBV7-6 and TRBJ2-2, with 9 positions matching TRBD1. Per germline, CDR1 SGHVS and CDR2 FNYEAQ. The V gene end was trimmed by 1 base and the J gene end by 7 bases; junction bases not matched to a gene: 7. The CDR3 extends over 16 amino acids. The CDR3 nucleotides read TGTGCCAGCAGCTTAGTAGGACAGGGGCGATACGGGGAGCTGTTTTTT. Translated, it gives CASSLVGQGRYGELFF.

This clone came up once. This chain connects TRBV10-3 to TRBJ2-7; TRBD2 matches 15 bases. This CDR3 contains 17 residues. Germline V gene sequence: CDR1 ENHRY, CDR2 SYGVKD. With 3 bases clipped from V and 1 base from J, the junction kept 4 bases outside the gene matches. CDR3 sequence: CAISDPGLAGGSYEQYF. The CDR3 DNA reads as TGTGCCATCAGTGACCCGGGACTAGCGGGGGGATCCTACGAGCAGTACTTC.

The gene calls are TRBV5-8 and TRBJ2-7, with 8 bases aligning to TRBD1. This CDR3 is built from 13 residues. The J segment lost 1 base and the V segment lost 4 bases, leaving 1 base of the junction unmatched. CDR1 and CDR2 (germline): SGHTS, YDEGEE. The CDR3 loop reads CASSRQGSYEQYF. The CDR3 DNA follows: TGTGCCAGCAGCCGACAGGGGTCCTACGAGCAGTACTTC. Together with reference TRBV5-8 and TRBJ2-7, the CDR3 gives the full variable domain: EAGVTQSPTHLIKTRGQQATLRCSPISGHTSVYWYQQALGLGLQFLLWYDEGEERNRGNFPPRFSGRQFPNYSSELNVNALELEDSALYLCASSRQGSYEQYFGPGTRLTVT.

The chain joins TRBV19 to TRBJ1-2, with 10 bases aligning to TRBD1. V lost 7 bases, J lost 6 bases, and 11 bases stayed unmatched. The CDR3 sequence is 15 residues long. CDR1 and CDR2 from the germline V gene are LNHDA and SQIVND (reference sequence). The CDR3 sequence is CASNYRGQGFHGYTF. Here the CDR3 DNA reads TGTGCCAGTAATTACCGGGGACAGGGGTTTCATGGCTACACCTTC.

The J gene is TRBJ1-2, the V gene TRBV6-5; a weak D match, TRBD1 (5 bases). CDR1 is MNHEY and CDR2 is SVGAGI in the germline V gene. The CDR3 extends over 14 amino acids. The V end lost 2 bases, the J end lost 7 bases, and 14 bases lay between the germline ends. For the CDR3, the DNA is TGTGCCAGCAGTTACAAGAGTCCGCAGGGTGGCTACACCTTC. Translation: CASSYKSPQGGYTF.

This chain uses TRBV12-2 with TRBJ2-3; the table's D gene call, TRBD1, was not cross checked with the DNA. TRBV12-2 is a pseudogene locus. This CDR3 comprises 16 residues. CDR3 coding DNA: TGTGCAAGTCGCTTAGAGTCGGGACAAGACACAGATACGCAGTATTTT. Encoded protein: CASRLESGQDTDTQYF.

This clone was picked up one time. This chain uses TRBV9 with TRBJ1-2; D gene ambiguous. Germline CDR1 SGDLS, CDR2 YYNGEE. V shed 4 bases and J shed 1 base, with 8 bases lying between them. This CDR3 has 13 residues. The CDR3 region is CASSKADNYGYTF. Written as DNA, the CDR3 is TGTGCCAGCAGCAAGGCGGATAACTATGGCTACACCTTC.

CDR3 DNA: TGTGCCACCAGTGCCGCGGGGGGGGAAAACACCGGGGAGCTGTTTTTT. Protein sequence: CATSAAGGENTGELFF. V usage is TRBV24-1 and J usage is TRBJ2-2, with 9 bases fitting TRBD2. V lost 5 bases to trimming and J lost 2 bases; unmatched junction nucleotides: 5. The CDR3 length is 16 residues. Looked up from germline, CDR1 is KGHDR and CDR2 is SFDVKD.

This chain joins TRBV4-3 and TRBJ1-6; D is perhaps TRBD1 (5 bases). The CDR3 length is 17 residues. In germline, CDR1 is LGHNA, CDR2 YSLEER. V gave up 0 bases and J gave up 9 bases, with 18 bases separating them. The CDR3 here is CASSQDFFRGIASPLHF. For the CDR3, the DNA is TGCGCCAGCAGCCAAGATTTCTTTAGGGGTATTGCTTCACCCCTCCACTTT.

V and J are TRBV3-1 (or the pseudogene TRBV3-2) and TRBJ1-5, with D maybe TRBD1 (5 bases). This CDR3 has 13 amino acids. Germline lookup yields CDR1 LGHDT and CDR2 YNNKEL (reference sequence). Trimming took 3 bases from V and 7 from J, leaving 10 bases between them. The CDR3 DNA reads TGTGCCAGCAGCCAGGGACTGTGGCAGCCCCAGCATTTT. As protein: CASSQGLWQPQHF.